This TCR beta chain was sequenced in a study of cytomegalovirus exposure and HLA in healthy donors. Study results and limitations: Analysis was carried out at a later point, and it linked a missense DCLRE1C variant to TCR beta V- and J-gene trimming.

The CDR3 totals 19 residues. Germline assignment: CDR1 MNHNS and CDR2 SASEGT. V lost 3 bases, J lost 2 bases, and 13 bases stayed unmatched. Primers: 60 Vbeta forward and 13 Jbeta reverse. Data came from immunoSEQ multiplex PCR; TCRdb stores just in-frame clones and leaves some out. The sample lists approximately 270,000 clones, 75% to 85% occurring once. This clone appeared a few times. Its antigen is currently unknown. What was sequenced was PBMCs. This receptor was identified in a girl aged 2 to 9 in good health and CMV-seronegative. This chain links TRBV6-1 with TRBJ2-4; 10 nucleotides match TRBD2. CDR3 sequence (DNA): TGTGCCAGCAGTGATTGGGTAGCGGGAGGTGTCGGGTCCAAAAACATTCAGTACTTC. As protein: CASSDWVAGGVGSKNIQYF.